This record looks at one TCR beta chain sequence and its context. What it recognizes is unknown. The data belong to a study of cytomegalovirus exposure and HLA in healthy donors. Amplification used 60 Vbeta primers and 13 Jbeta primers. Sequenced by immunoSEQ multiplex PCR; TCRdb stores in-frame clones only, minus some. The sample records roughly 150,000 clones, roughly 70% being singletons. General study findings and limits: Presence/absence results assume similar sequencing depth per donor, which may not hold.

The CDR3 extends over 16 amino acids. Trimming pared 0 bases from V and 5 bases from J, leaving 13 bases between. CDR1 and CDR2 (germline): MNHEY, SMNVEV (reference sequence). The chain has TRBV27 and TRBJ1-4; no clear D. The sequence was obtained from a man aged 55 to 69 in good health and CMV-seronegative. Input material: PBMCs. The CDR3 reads CASSLSLGRANEKLFF. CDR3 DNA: TGTGCCAGCAGTTTATCCTTGGGGAGGGCGAATGAAAAACTGTTTTTT. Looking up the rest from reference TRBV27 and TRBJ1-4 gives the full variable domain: EAQVTQNPRYLITVTGKKLTVTCSQNMNHEYMSWYRQDPGLGLRQIYYSMNVEVTDKGDVPEGYKVSRKEKRNFPLILESPSPNQTSLYFCASSLSLGRANEKLFFGSGTQLSVL.